The 9 T cell receptor beta chains in this list originate from one sample, sequenced in a study of PD-L1 blockade in urothelial cancer. The assay was immunoSEQ multiplex PCR, and TCRdb's table has in-frame clones only and misses some. Of 70,000 to 95,000 clones detected, 84% appear once; the ten largest clones hold roughly 2%. Stated time point: pretreatment peripheral blood. The source material was PBMCs, sampled around atezolizumab (anti-PD-L1) treatment. The receptors stem from a man aged 55 to 69 with urothelial cancer.

The J gene is TRBJ1-2, the V gene TRBV19; no firm D call. The CDR3 sequence is 18 residues long. The germline V gene encodes CDR1 LNHDA and CDR2 SQIVND (reference sequence). The V gene lost 0 bases and the J gene lost 0 bases, with 17 bases spanning the gap. DNA of the CDR3: TGTGCCAGTAGTATAGAAGAGGGCCGGATAGCCGCTAACTATGGCTACACCTTC. This translates into CASSIEEGRIAANYGYTF.

This sequence joins TRBV7-9 and TRBJ1-2, with D hard to call. Trimming stripped 4 bases from V and 4 bases from J, with 13 bases between. The CDR3 has 14 residues. Per the germline V gene, CDR1 is SEHNR and CDR2 is FQNEAQ (reference sequence). Here the CDR3 DNA reads TGTGCCAGCAGCTACCCCGGGGAGGGCTATGGCTACACCTTC. Amino acids: CASSYPGEGYGYTF.

V gene TRBV5-1 combines with J gene TRBJ1-1, with 8 bases that match TRBD1. The V gene's germline CDR1 is SGHRS and CDR2 YFSETQ. V gave up 4 bases and J gave up 0 bases; unmatched junction bases: 11. This CDR3 has 17 residues. This chain's CDR3 is CASSGQGIVDLNTEAFF. CDR3 bases: TGCGCCAGCAGCGGACAGGGAATAGTAGACTTGAACACTGAAGCTTTCTTT.

This chain uses TRBV7-9 with TRBJ2-2; D is perhaps TRBD2 (6 bases). CDR3 length: 14 amino acids. V was cut by 8 bases and J by 0 bases, with 10 bases left in between. Germline V gene data show CDR1 as SEHNR and CDR2 as FQNEAQ (reference sequence). The CDR3, as DNA: TGTGCCAGCCTGACTAGGGCGAACACCGGGGAGCTGTTTTTT. Translating gives CASLTRANTGELFF.

This sequence joins TRBV6-6 and TRBJ2-7; 16 bases agree with TRBD2. Germline lookup yields CDR1 MNHNY and CDR2 SVGAGI (reference sequence). The CDR3 contains 16 residues. The junction had 6 bases not matched to a gene; V was cut back by 6 bases and J by 4 bases. The CDR3 loop is CASSKGLAGGGYEQYF. CDR3 coding DNA: TGTGCCAGCAGCAAGGGACTAGCGGGAGGGGGTTACGAGCAGTACTTC.

The table lists this clone with a count of one. The J gene is TRBJ1-2, the V gene TRBV28; D might be TRBD1 (5 bases). The germline CDR1 and CDR2 sequences are MDHEN and SYDVKM. Between the trimmed V and J ends, which lost 3 bases and 5 bases, there was a span of 13 bases. This CDR3 comprises 14 residues. CDR3 protein: CASSFVGEGYGYTF. CDR3 coding DNA: TGTGCCAGCAGTTTCGTCGGGGAGGGGTATGGCTACACCTTC.

The chain uses TRBV28 and TRBJ2-1; either TRBD1 or TRBD2 may supply D (9 bases each). CDR3 length: 18 residues. CDR1 and CDR2 from the germline V gene are MDHEN and SYDVKM. V was trimmed by 8 bases and J by 5 bases, leaving 28 bases between them. Written as DNA, the CDR3 is TGTGCCAGCCATACAGGGGGCGCGTCTAGCGGGAAGGACAATGAGCAGTTCTTC. It specifies CASHTGGASSGKDNEQFF.

The gene calls are TRBV5-1 and TRBJ1-1, with a weak D call TRBD1 (6 bases). Germline values: CDR1 SGHRS, CDR2 YFSETQ. The CDR3 runs 15 residues. Trimming took 2 bases from V and 1 from J, leaving 12 bases between them. This CDR3 is CASSLPGQANTEAFF. CDR3 sequence (DNA): TGCGCCAGCAGCTTACCGGGACAAGCGAACACTGAAGCTTTCTTT.

This chain links TRBV4-3 with TRBJ2-1; 8 bases align to TRBD1. Germline values: CDR1 LGHNA, CDR2 YSLEER. Trimming cost V 4 bases and J 4 bases; bases outside gene matches: 6. The CDR3 length is 15 residues. The CDR3 spells CASSPRDRSYNEQFF. As DNA, the CDR3 is TGCGCCAGCAGCCCCCGGGACAGGTCATACAATGAGCAGTTCTTC.